Following are 19 T cell receptor beta chains from one sample sequenced in a study of shared clonotypes between healthy human individuals (TCRdb year 2020). CD8 naive samples were obtained by positive selection for CCR7 among CD45RO-negative cells, yielding a CD45RA+CCR7+ population from which TemRA cells were excluded. Library prep was done by the immunoSEQ multiplex PCR assay. What TCRdb holds here is the immuneACCESS table cut down to in-frame rearrangements. Part of the clones is not present; checked against another copy, under half of the missing clones reflect an unresolved V gene, and the others are unexplained. The sample table shows under 2,000,000 clones, and approximately 94% are seen once. Of the sample, 1% to 1.5% falls within the top ten clones. The sequencing sample was made of naive CD8+ T cells sorted from blood. The label giving this sample's cell subset or site can be read as: CD45RA+CCR7+. These receptors were obtained from a man younger than 35 in good health.

The chain has TRBV2 and TRBJ1-1; D remains ambiguous. Germline CDR1 and CDR2: SNHLY and FYNNEI. V gave up 7 bases and J gave up 3 bases, with 9 bases separating them. This CDR3 comprises 12 residues. DNA of the CDR3: TGTGCCAGCACCGGTGGGGACACTGAAGCTTTCTTT. This translates into CASTGGDTEAFF.

This chain uses TRBV7-9 with TRBJ2-1; 10 bases agree with TRBD2. Trimming cost V 5 bases and J 3 bases; bases outside gene matches: 10. The CDR3 is 17 amino acids. Germline V gives CDR1 SEHNR, CDR2 FQNEAQ (reference sequence). The CDR3 loop reads CASSPPSGSLGYNEQFF. The CDR3 coding sequence is TGTGCCAGCAGCCCCCCTAGCGGGAGCCTAGGCTACAATGAGCAGTTCTTC.

The rearrangement uses TRBV4-1 and TRBJ2-7; D gene uncertain. Per germline, CDR1 MGHRA and CDR2 YSYEKL. The CDR3 covers 15 residues. The ends were cut back, 3 bases at V and 2 bases at J, with 14 bases in the middle. CDR3 bases: TGCGCCAGCAGCCAGACCGCAGGAATCCCCTACGAGCAGTACTTC. It translates to CASSQTAGIPYEQYF.

This sequence joins TRBV14 and TRBJ2-7; D gene ambiguous. CDR1 and CDR2 from the germline V gene are SGHDN and FVKESK. V shed 0 bases and J shed 3 bases, with 6 bases lying between them. The CDR3 consists of 13 residues. CDR3 bases: TGTGCCAGCAGCCAAGACGCAGACTACGAGCAGTACTTC. Amino acids: CASSQDADYEQYF.

The V and J genes are TRBV7-9 and TRBJ2-4, with 11 positions matching TRBD2. Germline V gives CDR1 SEHNR, CDR2 FQNEAQ (reference sequence). The CDR3 contains 16 residues. V was clipped by 5 bases and J by 2 bases; unmatched bases: 5. The CDR3 DNA reads TGTGCCAGCAGCACAAGGACTAGCGGGTCCAAAAACATTCAGTACTTC. The encoded protein is CASSTRTSGSKNIQYF.

The chain uses TRBV4-3 and TRBJ2-1, with D possibly being TRBD2 (6 bases). V shed 6 bases and J shed 5 bases, with 14 bases lying between them. The germline CDR1 and CDR2 sequences are LGHNA and YSLEER. CDR3 size: 14 residues. CDR3 nucleotides: TGCGCCAGCAGGATGAATAGCGGAGACAATGAGCAGTTCTTC. Translated: CASRMNSGDNEQFF.

This chain links TRBV4-1 with TRBJ2-1; no clear D gene. The CDR3 is 15 residues long. V lost 1 base and J 0 bases, leaving 7 bases between the germline ends. Germline loops: CDR1 MGHRA, CDR2 YSYEKL. CDR3 amino acids: CASSQAQSSYNEQFF. In DNA, the CDR3 is TGCGCCAGCAGCCAAGCCCAGAGCTCCTACAATGAGCAGTTCTTC.

Comments on this clone: The same CDR3 arises from other DNA sequences in this sample as well. The chain combines TRBV27 with TRBJ1-5; possible D gene TRBD1, 6 bases. There are 16 residues in the CDR3. V was pared by 3 bases and J by 0 bases, with 12 bases between. The germline V gene encodes CDR1 MNHEY and CDR2 SMNVEV (reference sequence). The CDR3 region has the DNA TGTGCCAGCAGTTTTAGCGCAGGGGATAGCAATCAGCCCCAGCATTTT. Translated, it gives CASSFSAGDSNQPQHF.

The chain is built from TRBV7-9 and TRBJ1-3; D not certain. CDR3 length: 12 residues. Trimming removed 1 base at V and 6 bases at J, with 4 bases between. The germline CDR1 and CDR2 sequences are SEHNR and FQNEAQ (reference sequence). CDR3 nucleotide sequence: TGTGCCAGCAGCTTAGGGGAAAACACCATATATTTT. Protein: CASSLGENTIYF.

Note on this clone: The sample has other DNA sequences that encode this CDR3 too. The V and J genes are TRBV11-2 and TRBJ2-5; D uncertain. Germline V lookup: CDR1 SGHAT, CDR2 FQNNGV. The CDR3 is 12 amino acids. Trimming left V 2 bases short and J 4 bases short, with 5 bases between. For the CDR3, the DNA is TGTGCCAGCAGCTTACTGGCAGAGACCCAGTACTTC. This translates into CASSLLAETQYF.

The chain has TRBV29-1 and TRBJ2-3; 9 bases are a match to TRBD1. The CDR3 spans 15 residues. Trimming took 0 bases from V and 3 from J; bases not matched to a gene: 4. Germline V gene data show CDR1 as SQVTM and CDR2 as ANQGSEA. The CDR3: CSVEDWDRDTDTQYF. In DNA, the CDR3 is TGCAGCGTTGAAGATTGGGACAGGGATACAGATACGCAGTATTTT.

Regarding this clone: Other DNA sequences in the same sample also yield this CDR3. V gene TRBV11-2 combines with J gene TRBJ2-7; TRBD2 is a possible D gene (6 bases). The CDR3 runs 13 residues. The ends were cut back, 5 bases at V and 2 bases at J, with 10 bases in the middle. From germline, CDR1 is SGHAT and CDR2 FQNNGV. The CDR3 coding sequence is TGTGCCAGCAGCCATGCGGGGACCTACGAGCAGTACTTC. Amino acids: CASSHAGTYEQYF.

V is TRBV6-1 and J is TRBJ2-7, with D maybe TRBD1 (6 bases). Germline V gives CDR1 MNHNS, CDR2 SASEGT. The V end was cut by 10 bases, the J end by 2 bases, with 12 bases between. The CDR3 sequence is 12 residues long. The DNA for the CDR3 is TGTGCCATCAGACAGGCCCCCTACGAGCAGTACTTC. It yields the protein CAIRQAPYEQYF.

This sequence joins TRBV28 and TRBJ2-2, with D maybe TRBD1 (6 bases). The CDR3 runs 13 residues. Germline CDR1 is MDHEN and CDR2 is SYDVKM. V shed 8 bases and J shed 2 bases, with 9 bases lying between them. The CDR3 DNA is TGTGCCAGCGACAGGATTAACACCGGGGAGCTGTTTTTT. It yields the protein CASDRINTGELFF.

The chain uses TRBV30 and TRBJ1-5; D uncertain. Per the germline V gene, CDR1 is GTSNPN and CDR2 is SVGIG (reference sequence). Trimming took 3 bases from V and 0 from J, leaving 24 bases between them. The CDR3 contains 19 residues. The CDR3 DNA follows: TGTGCCTGGAGAGGGTACTTTGGACGGAAAAAGCATAGCAATCAGCCCCAGCATTTT. Translating gives CAWRGYFGRKKHSNQPQHF.

Concerning this clone itself: This specimen includes other DNA sequences encoding the same CDR3. This chain uses TRBV30 with TRBJ2-3, with D perhaps being TRBD1 or TRBD2 (6 bases each). CDR3 length: 15 residues. Germline V lookup: CDR1 GTSNPN, CDR2 SVGIG (reference sequence). Trimming removed 3 bases from V and 0 bases from J, with 13 bases in between. CDR3 DNA: TGTGCCTGGAGCAGGGGCGGGGCTAGCACAGATACGCAGTATTTT. Encoded protein: CAWSRGGASTDTQYF. The whole variable domain, remainder taken from reference TRBV30 and TRBJ2-3, is SQTIHQWPATLVQPVGSPLSLECTVEGTSNPNLYWYRQAAGRGLQLLFYSVGIGQISSEVPQNLSASRPQDRQFILSSKKLLLSDSGFYLCAWSRGGASTDTQYFGPGTRLTVL.

V is TRBV7-6 and J is TRBJ1-1; TRBD1 matches at 9 bases. The CDR3 covers 15 residues. From germline, CDR1 is SGHVS and CDR2 FNYEAQ. Trimming at V came to 5 bases and at J to 4 bases, leaving 8 bases not matched to a gene. The CDR3 nucleotides are TGTGCCAGCAGCCTGTCCGGGACAGGGCTCACTGAAGCTTTCTTT. This codes for CASSLSGTGLTEAFF.

The gene calls are TRBV11-2 and TRBJ2-1; D uncertain. Germline CDR1 SGHAT, CDR2 FQNNGV. Trimming shortened V by 1 base and J by 8 bases, and 3 bases separated the two germline ends. The CDR3 totals 11 residues. The CDR3 region has the DNA TGTGCCAGCAGCTTAGTTTATGAGCAGTTCTTC. It specifies CASSLVYEQFF. Drawing the rest from reference TRBV11-2 and TRBJ2-1, the complete variable domain is EAGVAQSPRYKIIEKRQSVAFWCNPISGHATLYWYQQILGQGPKLLIQFQNNGVVDDSQLPKDRFSAERLKGVDSTLKIQPAKLEDSAVYLCASSLVYEQFFGPGTRLTVL.

V is TRBV9 and J is TRBJ2-5; 11 bases are shared with TRBD1. CDR3 length: 15 amino acids. Trimming took 4 bases from V and 5 from J; bases not matched to a gene: 7. Germline CDR1 SGDLS, CDR2 YYNGEE. The CDR3 is CASSRTGGDYETQYF. CDR3 bases: TGTGCCAGCAGCCGGACAGGGGGCGATTATGAGACCCAGTACTTC.